The 2 T cell receptor beta chains in this list originate from one sample, sequenced in a study of blood T cell repertoires in COVID-19. Method: immunoSEQ multiplex PCR; TCRdb's copy keeps in-frame clones and lacks some. The sample consists of about 100,000 clones, 80% to 90% of them appearing once. Sequenced: peripheral blood. Every receptor here comes from a man aged 50-59 years with acute or convalescent COVID-19.

The CDR3 protein is CASTTSGYYEQYF. The CDR3 nucleotides are TGTGCCAGCACTACTAGCGGGTACTACGAGCAGTACTTC. V usage is TRBV28 and J usage is TRBJ2-7, with TRBD2 matching 9 bases. CDR1 MDHEN and CDR2 SYDVKM come from the germline V gene. J was trimmed by 3 bases and V by 7 bases; bases with no gene match: 4. This CDR3 contains 13 residues.

J is TRBJ2-1 and V is TRBV5-4; 12 nucleotides line up with TRBD2. Germline V gives CDR1 SGHNT, CDR2 YYREEE (reference sequence). Losses at the gene ends were 6 bases for V and 2 bases for J; bases not matched to a gene: 6. This CDR3 region has 16 residues. CDR3 protein: CASTIRTSGTYNEQFF. For the CDR3, the DNA is TGTGCCAGCACCATCCGGACTAGCGGGACCTACAATGAGCAGTTCTTC.